The 30 T cell receptor beta chains reported below all come from one sample, sequenced in a study of shared T cell receptors in the human thymus. TCRdb keeps only in-frame clones here, not all; method: immunoSEQ multiplex PCR. The data contain 600,000 to 900,000 clones, over 75% of them singletons. These same records also appear under a second study, on human thymus T cells.

The source material was thymocytes. The receptors come from a girl in the first two years of life with a congenital heart defect.

This chain joins TRBV5-5 and TRBJ1-2; 7 bases are a match to TRBD1. The CDR3 extends over 20 amino acids. Germline CDR1 reads SGHKS; CDR2 reads YYEKEE (reference sequence). Germline trimming cut 0 bases from V and 8 bases from J; bases unmatched to any gene: 25. CDR3 sequence reads: CASSLEETRPGQRENSGYTF. As DNA, the CDR3 is TGTGCCAGCAGCTTGGAAGAGACCAGACCGGGACAGCGAGAGAACTCCGGCTACACCTTC. Drawing the rest from reference TRBV5-5 and TRBJ1-2, the complete variable domain is DAGVTQSPTHLIKTRGQQVTLRCSPISGHKSVSWYQQVLGQGPQFIFQYYEKEERGRGNFPDRFSARQFPNYSSELNVNALLLGDSALYLCASSLEETRPGQRENSGYTFGSGTRLTVV.

The J gene is TRBJ2-1, the V gene TRBV5-4; 11 bases agree with TRBD1. The CDR3 length is 15 residues. CDR1 SGHNT and CDR2 YYREEE come from the germline V gene (reference sequence). J gave up 7 bases and V 0 bases, and 3 bases lay outside the gene matches. The CDR3: CASSLAGTGGNEQFF. In DNA form, the CDR3 reads TGTGCCAGCAGCTTGGCCGGGACAGGGGGAAATGAGCAGTTCTTC.

This clone showed up just once. CDR3 residues: CASSPRQGLGSPLHF. In DNA, the CDR3 is TGTGCCAGCAGTCCGAGACAGGGTCTTGGTTCACCCCTCCACTTT. V gene TRBV28 combines with J gene TRBJ1-6, with 7 bases matching TRBD1. The germline V gene encodes CDR1 MDHEN and CDR2 SYDVKM. The J segment lost 9 bases and the V segment lost 5 bases, leaving 10 bases of the junction unmatched. The CDR3 spans 15 residues.

This clone has a single count. The chain couples TRBV11-2 to TRBJ1-5; D possibly corresponds to TRBD1 (5 bases). CDR3 size: 17 residues. Trimming removed 0 bases at V and 2 bases at J, with 14 bases between. The germline V gene encodes CDR1 SGHAT and CDR2 FQNNGV. CDR3 in amino acids: CASSLDGSGLGNQPQHF. DNA of the CDR3: TGTGCCAGCAGCTTAGATGGGTCAGGGTTGGGCAATCAGCCCCAGCATTTT.

This chain uses TRBV5-5 with TRBJ1-5; D gene uncertain. Trimming removed 7 bases at V and 6 bases at J, with 17 bases between. The CDR3 spans 14 residues. Germline CDR1 and CDR2: SGHKS and YYEKEE (reference sequence). The CDR3 DNA follows: TGTGCCAGCCTCCCGACTGAACATAGTCAGCCCCAGCATTTT. Translating gives CASLPTEHSQPQHF.

The V and J genes are TRBV5-8 and TRBJ2-6, with 10 bases matching TRBD1. This CDR3 has 19 amino acids. J gave up 0 bases and V 4 bases, and 10 bases lay outside the gene matches. CDR1 and CDR2 from the germline V gene are SGHTS and YDEGEE. The CDR3 nucleotides read TGTGCCAGCAGCGAGGGACAGGGGATCCTGTTCTCTGGGGCCAACGTCCTGACTTTC. The encoded protein is CASSEGQGILFSGANVLTF.

The rearrangement links TRBV5-5 to TRBJ1-6, with TRBD1 matching over 9 bases. V was clipped by 6 bases and J by 9 bases; unmatched bases: 7. Per germline, CDR1 SGHKS and CDR2 YYEKEE (reference sequence). The CDR3 length is 14 residues. CDR3 amino acids: CASIKDRGPSPLHF. The CDR3 coding sequence is TGTGCCAGCATCAAGGACAGGGGTCCTTCACCCCTCCACTTT.

This clone occurred a few times. This chain uses TRBV10-1 with TRBJ2-3; D possibly corresponds to TRBD1 (5 bases). The V and J ends lost 6 bases and 4 bases respectively, with 20 bases between them. The length of the CDR3 is 16 residues. Germline CDR1 and CDR2: WNHNN and SYGVQD (reference sequence). CDR3: CASSPAGQVVADTQYF. The CDR3 DNA follows: TGCGCCAGCAGCCCAGCAGGGCAGGTTGTTGCAGATACGCAGTATTTT.

In its sample, this clone was seen once. The chain carries TRBV4-3 and TRBJ2-3, with 8 bases fitting TRBD1. V lost 3 bases, J lost 4 bases, and 3 bases stayed unmatched. Germline V CDR1 and CDR2: LGHNA, YSLEER. CDR3 length equals 14 residues. The CDR3 bases are TGCGCCAGCAGCCAGACAGGGGAGGCAGATACGCAGTATTTT. Protein sequence: CASSQTGEADTQYF.

The chain is built from TRBV10-3 and TRBJ1-6; 11 bases fit TRBD1. Germline V gives CDR1 ENHRY, CDR2 SYGVKD. Trimming took 8 bases from V and 11 from J; bases not matched to a gene: 2. The CDR3 length is 12 residues. The CDR3 DNA reads as TGTGCCATCCGGGACAGGGGGGCACCCCTCCACTTT. As protein: CAIRDRGAPLHF.

The V call is TRBV28, the J call TRBJ1-6, with TRBD1 as a possible D gene (6 bases). V lost 4 bases, J lost 10 bases, and 20 bases lay in between. Germline V gene data show CDR1 as MDHEN and CDR2 as SYDVKM. The CDR3 covers 16 residues. CDR3 sequence reads: CASSSPKTGTNSPLHF. The CDR3 DNA is TGTGCCAGCAGTTCCCCAAAGACAGGAACGAACTCACCCCTCCACTTT.

The gene calls are TRBV7-6 and TRBJ2-2; D might be TRBD1 (8 bases). In germline, CDR1 is SGHVS, CDR2 FNYEAQ. Trimming removed 5 bases at V and 5 bases at J, with 12 bases between. This CDR3 has 14 residues. The CDR3 DNA sequence: TGTGCCAGCAGCGTACAGGGGGGGACCGGGGAGCTGTTTTTT. Encoded protein: CASSVQGGTGELFF.

This sequence joins TRBV15 and TRBJ2-7; 10 bases are a match to TRBD1. The ends lost 4 bases at V and 0 bases at J; junction bases unmatched: 6. The CDR3 has 16 residues. Germline V gene sequence: CDR1 LNHNV, CDR2 YYDKDF (reference sequence). CDR3 coding DNA: TGTGCCACCAGCACCCAGACAGGGGGCAGCTCCTACGAGCAGTACTTC. Translation: CATSTQTGGSSYEQYF.

The chain combines TRBV7-2 with TRBJ1-1, with 12 bases matching TRBD1. CDR3 length: 18 amino acids. CDR1 and CDR2 from the germline V gene are SGHTA and FQGNSA. V was clipped by 1 base and J by 1 base; unmatched bases: 7. The CDR3 coding sequence is TGTGCCAGCAGCTTAGGCACCGGGACAGGGGGCGCGAACACTGAAGCTTTCTTT. It is translated as CASSLGTGTGGANTEAFF.

The gene calls are TRBV28 and TRBJ1-5; the D is unclear. Germline values: CDR1 MDHEN, CDR2 SYDVKM. V lost 3 bases to trimming and J lost 4 bases, with 19 bases between them. The CDR3 covers 17 residues. The CDR3 nucleotides are TGTGCCAGCAGTTTCCGCCAGGTGCCCTTTACGAATCAGCCCCAGCATTTT. Translation: CASSFRQVPFTNQPQHF.

The chain uses TRBV4-1 and TRBJ1-4; possibly TRBD1 for D (6 bases). The CDR3 is made up of 15 amino acids. The V gene's germline CDR1 is MGHRA and CDR2 YSYEKL. V lost 4 bases and J 8 bases, leaving 17 bases between the germline ends. CDR3 nucleotide sequence: TGCGCCAGCAGCCCACGGGGGGGCCCTAGGGAAAAACTGTTTTTT. Translation gives CASSPRGGPREKLFF.

The chain couples TRBV5-5 to TRBJ1-4; D ambiguous. Germline assignment: CDR1 SGHKS and CDR2 YYEKEE (reference sequence). The V gene lost 1 base and the J gene lost 8 bases, with 9 bases spanning the gap. The CDR3 length is 13 residues. The CDR3 loop is CASSLREREKLFF. CDR3 DNA sequence: TGTGCCAGCAGCTTGAGGGAGAGGGAAAAACTGTTTTTT.

The V gene is TRBV28, the J gene TRBJ1-5, with D possibly matching TRBD1 (5 bases). V was trimmed by 1 base and J by 5 bases, leaving 24 bases between them. The V gene's germline CDR1 is MDHEN and CDR2 SYDVKM. The CDR3 has 19 amino acids. CDR3 in DNA: TGTGCCAGCAGTTTATTCGAGCCTCGGGGACTCGGGCGATATCAGCCCCAGCATTTT. It is translated as CASSLFEPRGLGRYQPQHF. Based on the CDR3 plus reference TRBV28 and TRBJ1-5, the full variable domain is DVKVTQSSRYLVKRTGEKVFLECVQDMDHENMFWYRQDPGLGLRLIYFSYDVKMKEKGDIPEGYSVSREKKERFSLILESASTNQTSMYLCASSLFEPRGLGRYQPQHFGDGTRLSIL.

The CDR3 DNA sequence: TGCGCCAGCAGCTTGGGCGGCCGAACCTGGGTTATTGGCTACACCTTC. Translating gives CASSLGGRTWVIGYTF. The rearrangement joins TRBV5-1 to TRBJ1-2, with unresolved D. CDR1 and CDR2 (germline): SGHRS, YFSETQ. This CDR3 contains 16 residues. The V and J ends lost 0 bases and 7 bases respectively, with 19 bases between them.

In nucleotides, the CDR3 is TGTGCCAGCAGCCATCTTGGGGACACATATGAAAAACTGTTTTTT. Translated, it gives CASSHLGDTYEKLFF. The chain employs TRBV9 and TRBJ1-4; possible D gene TRBD1, 6 bases. Germline CDR1 SGDLS, CDR2 YYNGEE. This CDR3 has 15 amino acids. V was cut by 4 bases and J by 6 bases, with 16 bases left in between.

CDR3 bases: TGCGCCAGCAGCCAGGGAACCGCGGGTGGGTATGGCTACACCTTC. Protein sequence: CASSQGTAGGYGYTF. The chain links TRBV4-1 to TRBJ1-2; no reliable D call. Deletions cut 3 bases from V and 5 bases from J, with 16 bases between. This CDR3 has 15 residues. The germline V gene has CDR1 MGHRA and CDR2 YSYEKL.

The chain employs TRBV28 and TRBJ1-5, with a weak D call TRBD1 (6 bases). The CDR3 is 17 residues long. The V gene lost 2 bases and the J gene lost 0 bases, with 14 bases spanning the gap. Germline V gene lookup returns CDR1 MDHEN and CDR2 SYDVKM. CDR3 protein: CASSLRGGGFSNQPQHF. Here the CDR3 DNA reads TGTGCCAGCAGTTTAAGGGGGGGAGGTTTTAGCAATCAGCCCCAGCATTTT. Filled out from reference TRBV28 and TRBJ1-5, the complete variable domain reads DVKVTQSSRYLVKRTGEKVFLECVQDMDHENMFWYRQDPGLGLRLIYFSYDVKMKEKGDIPEGYSVSREKKERFSLILESASTNQTSMYLCASSLRGGGFSNQPQHFGDGTRLSIL.

Concerning this clone: Other nucleotide sequences in the sample specify the same CDR3. The chain links TRBV5-1 to TRBJ1-1; D is uncertain. The V gene lost 0 bases and the J gene lost 1 base, with 7 bases spanning the gap. CDR1 is SGHRS and CDR2 is YFSETQ in the germline V gene. CDR3 length: 14 amino acids. The CDR3 DNA sequence: TGCGCCAGCAGCTTGGTGGGAGCGAACACTGAAGCTTTCTTT. The encoded protein is CASSLVGANTEAFF.

The rearrangement joins TRBV30 to TRBJ2-3, with D possibly TRBD1 on 6 matching bases. The germline V and J ends were trimmed by 4 bases and 4 bases, with 18 bases remaining between them. Germline assignment: CDR1 GTSNPN and CDR2 SVGIG (reference sequence). There are 15 residues in the CDR3. Here the CDR3 DNA reads TGTGCCTGGACCCGGACAGAGACCCCACCAGATACGCAGTATTTT. As protein: CAWTRTETPPDTQYF. The variable domain in full, completed from reference TRBV30 and TRBJ2-3, reads SQTIHQWPATLVQPVGSPLSLECTVEGTSNPNLYWYRQAAGRGLQLLFYSVGIGQISSEVPQNLSASRPQDRQFILSSKKLLLSDSGFYLCAWTRTETPPDTQYFGPGTRLTVL.

The V call is TRBV4-1, the J call TRBJ1-1; tentatively, D is TRBD1 (6 bases). The CDR3 totals 16 residues. The V and J ends lost 1 base and 1 base respectively, with 13 bases between them. The germline V gene has CDR1 MGHRA and CDR2 YSYEKL. CDR3 coding DNA: TGCGCCAGCAGCCAAGTCGGGGACACATGGAACACTGAAGCTTTCTTT. Protein: CASSQVGDTWNTEAFF.

The CDR3 bases are TGTGCCAGCAGCTCCAAAGAGACCCAGTACTTC. Its protein product is CASSSKETQYF. The gene calls are TRBV5-6 and TRBJ2-5, with D hard to call. This CDR3 has 11 residues. Germline V lookup: CDR1 SGHDT, CDR2 YYEEEE. V shed 3 bases and J shed 3 bases, with 3 bases lying between them. Together with reference TRBV5-6 and TRBJ2-5, the CDR3 gives the full variable domain: DAGVTQSPTHLIKTRGQQVTLRCSPKSGHDTVSWYQQALGQGPQFIFQYYEEEERQRGNFPDRFSGHQFPNYSSELNVNALLLGDSALYLCASSSKETQYFGPGTRLLVL.

This chain links TRBV2 with TRBJ1-3, with TRBD1 identical over 10 bases. From germline, CDR1 is SNHLY and CDR2 FYNNEI. J was trimmed by 3 bases and V by 2 bases; bases with no gene match: 7. This CDR3 is built from 17 residues. The CDR3 nucleotides are TGTGCCAGCAGTGAACACGGGACAGGGGTTTGTGGAAACACCATATATTTT. Encoded protein: CASSEHGTGVCGNTIYF.

The chain uses TRBV7-2 and TRBJ2-1, with TRBD2 as a possible D gene (5 bases). The V gene lost 5 bases and the J gene lost 0 bases, with 8 bases spanning the gap. This CDR3 spans 14 amino acids. Germline CDR1 SGHTA, CDR2 FQGNSA. This CDR3 is CASSGGLSYNEQFF. CDR3 in DNA: TGTGCCAGCAGCGGAGGACTCTCCTACAATGAGCAGTTCTTC.

The chain links TRBV5-1 to TRBJ2-5; 11 nucleotides match TRBD2. The CDR3 length is 16 residues. The V segment lost 4 bases and the J segment 5 bases; nucleotides outside the gene matches: 10. Germline CDR1 is SGHRS and CDR2 is YFSETQ. DNA for the CDR3: TGCGCCAGCAGCGCCGGGCTAGCGGGGGGTTGGGAGACCCAGTACTTC. This encodes CASSAGLAGGWETQYF.

CDR3 nucleotides: TGCGCCAGCAGCCAAACAGGGTTGAGCCTCTATGGCTACACCTTC. This gives the protein CASSQTGLSLYGYTF. The J gene is TRBJ1-2, the V gene TRBV4-1; perhaps TRBD1 as D (6 bases). The CDR3 length is 15 residues. The V and J ends lost 2 bases and 4 bases respectively, with 14 bases between them. In germline, CDR1 is MGHRA, CDR2 YSYEKL.